A single sample gave rise to the 24 T cell receptor beta chains below, sequenced in a study of cytomegalovirus exposure and HLA in healthy donors. The PCR used 60 Vbeta and 13 Jbeta primers. Data came from immunoSEQ multiplex PCR; TCRdb stores just in-frame clones and leaves some out. Here the sample spans about 120,000 clones, about 76% being singletons. What was sequenced was PBMCs. These receptors were collected from a middle-aged woman in good health and CMV-seronegative.

This chain links TRBV7-9 with TRBJ2-7, with 7 bases matching TRBD2. CDR1 is SEHNR, CDR2 FQNEAQ, per germline (reference sequence). The CDR3 is 15 amino acids. J gave up 3 bases and V 1 base, and 6 bases lay outside the gene matches. The CDR3 here is CASSLVASGSYEQYF. CDR3 coding DNA: TGTGCCAGCAGCTTAGTGGCTAGCGGCAGCTACGAGCAGTACTTC.

The gene calls are TRBV19 and TRBJ2-5; TRBD1 might be the D (5 bases). There are 13 residues in the CDR3. Germline CDR1 and CDR2: LNHDA and SQIVND (reference sequence). The V and J ends lost 2 bases and 2 bases respectively, with 6 bases between them. DNA for the CDR3: TGTGCCAGTAGTATAAGACAGCAAGAGACCCAGTACTTC. Residues: CASSIRQQETQYF.

The chain uses TRBV28 and TRBJ2-5; 7 bases align to TRBD1. V shed 6 bases and J 1 base; nucleotides not matched to a gene: 8. The germline V gene encodes CDR1 MDHEN and CDR2 SYDVKM. The length of the CDR3 is 15 residues. The CDR3 spells CASSLYRDSQETQYF. The CDR3 nucleotides are TGTGCCAGCAGCCTCTACCGGGACAGCCAAGAGACCCAGTACTTC.

This clone appeared a single time. The V call is TRBV19, the J call TRBJ2-7; TRBD1 might be the D (7 bases). There are 15 residues in the CDR3. V gave up 3 bases and J gave up 1 base, with 13 bases separating them. The V gene's germline CDR1 is LNHDA and CDR2 SQIVND (reference sequence). The CDR3, as DNA: TGTGCCAGTAGTATCATGTCAGGGGGGTCCTACGAGCAGTACTTC. It is translated as CASSIMSGGSYEQYF. The variable domain in full, with the rest retrieved from reference TRBV19 and TRBJ2-7, is DGGITQSPKYLFRKEGQNVTLSCEQNLNHDAMYWYRQDPGQGLRLIYYSQIVNDFQKGDIAEGYSVSREKKESFPLTVTSAQKNPTAFYLCASSIMSGGSYEQYFGPGTRLTVT.

The chain uses TRBV6-5 and TRBJ1-2, with D possibly TRBD1 on 5 matching bases. From germline, CDR1 is MNHEY and CDR2 SVGAGI. The V and J ends lost 2 bases and 3 bases respectively, with 7 bases between them. The CDR3 runs to 13 residues. CDR3 nucleotide sequence: TGTGCCAGCAGTTACGCGGGGCACTATGGCTACACCTTC. The encoded protein is CASSYAGHYGYTF.

The chain has TRBV7-2 and TRBJ2-7; D is possibly TRBD1 (6 bases). There are 16 residues in the CDR3. V was shortened by 8 bases and J by 5 bases, with 25 bases between the two germline ends. Germline V gives CDR1 SGHTA, CDR2 FQGNSA. In DNA form, the CDR3 reads TGTGCCAGCCAACTAAAATTCGACAGGCTTCTAAACGAGCAGTACTTC. Translating gives CASQLKFDRLLNEQYF.

The chain uses TRBV11-2 and TRBJ1-2, with D possibly being TRBD1 (6 bases). Germline lookup yields CDR1 SGHAT and CDR2 FQNNGV. The CDR3 runs to 13 residues. The V end was cut by 2 bases, the J end by 7 bases, with 11 bases between. The DNA of the CDR3 is TGTGCCAGCAGCTTACGCAGGGGTGTTGGCTACACCTTC. The encoded protein is CASSLRRGVGYTF.

This clone was counted only a few times. The chain employs TRBV21-1 and TRBJ1-2; the table's D call, TRBD1, was not checked against the DNA. TRBV21-1 is assigned pseudogene status. The CDR3 runs to 13 residues. The CDR3 sequence is CAILDRENYGYTF. CDR3 coding DNA: TGTGCCATCCTGGACAGGGAAAACTATGGCTACACCTTC.

This chain links TRBV28 with TRBJ2-1; 10 nucleotides align to TRBD2. The V segment lost 3 bases and the J segment 8 bases; nucleotides outside the gene matches: 10. Germline-derived CDR1 and CDR2 are MDHEN and SYDVKM. The CDR3 contains 16 residues. The CDR3: CASSFGSSGRRDEQFF. In DNA form, the CDR3 reads TGTGCCAGCAGTTTCGGTTCTAGCGGGAGACGGGATGAGCAGTTCTTC.

The V gene is TRBV9, the J gene TRBJ2-1, with TRBD2 matching 7 bases. CDR3 length: 16 residues. CDR1 is SGDLS and CDR2 is YYNGEE in the germline V gene. The ends lost 4 bases at V and 6 bases at J; junction bases unmatched: 13. The DNA for the CDR3 is TGTGCCAGCAGCCCCCGGTGGGGGGGAGGATCCAATGAGCAGTTCTTC. Translated: CASSPRWGGGSNEQFF.

The chain employs TRBV10-2 and TRBJ1-2; 8 nucleotides agree with TRBD1. The V and J ends lost 2 bases and 5 bases, in that order; junction bases with no gene match: 4. The CDR3 is made up of 14 amino acids. Germline lookup yields CDR1 WSHSY and CDR2 SAAADI. The CDR3 is CASSEQGAVYGYTF. CDR3 bases: TGCGCCAGCAGTGAGCAGGGGGCTGTTTATGGCTACACCTTC.

This clone showed up many times. The J gene is TRBJ2-7, the V gene TRBV19; no definite D call. V was shortened by 1 base and J by 6 bases, with 13 bases between the two germline ends. The CDR3 length is 14 residues. Per the germline V gene, CDR1 is LNHDA and CDR2 is SQIVND (reference sequence). The CDR3 DNA sequence: TGTGCCAGTAGTATAGGTCTCGTGGAGTTCGAGCAGTACTTC. Protein: CASSIGLVEFEQYF.

The chain couples TRBV19 to TRBJ2-5, with TRBD2 identical over 8 bases. The germline gives CDR1 LNHDA, CDR2 SQIVND (reference sequence). V was pared by 5 bases and J by 5 bases, with 10 bases of the junction left unmatched. This CDR3 comprises 15 residues. CDR3 nucleotide sequence: TGTGCCAGTAGTCCCTCCGGGGGGGGCCTGGAGACCCAGTACTTC. It codes for CASSPSGGGLETQYF.

The chain links TRBV28 to TRBJ2-1; perhaps TRBD1 as D (6 bases). Germline loops: CDR1 MDHEN, CDR2 SYDVKM. The CDR3 is 13 amino acids. The V gene lost 6 bases and the J gene lost 10 bases, with 16 bases spanning the gap. The CDR3 DNA sequence: TGTGCCAGCAGCGATACAGGGAAACCCGAGCAGTTCTTC. This sequence encodes CASSDTGKPEQFF.

The V call is TRBV9, the J call TRBJ2-2, with TRBD2 identical over 13 bases. Germline trimming cut 4 bases from V and 7 bases from J; bases unmatched to any gene: 10. The germline CDR1 and CDR2 sequences are SGDLS and YYNGEE. The CDR3 consists of 17 residues. In DNA form, the CDR3 reads TGTGCCAGCAGCCCGCGATCGACTAGCGGGAGGTTCGGGGAGCTGTTTTTT. This gives the protein CASSPRSTSGRFGELFF. The entire variable domain, with the rest obtained from reference TRBV9 and TRBJ2-2, is as follows: DSGVTQTPKHLITATGQRVTLRCSPRSGDLSVYWYQQSLDQGLQFLIQYYNGEERAKGNILERFSAQQFPDLHSELNLSSLELGDSALYFCASSPRSTSGRFGELFFGEGSRLTVL.

The rearrangement links TRBV29-1 to TRBJ1-1; maybe TRBD1 (5 bases). Trimming took off 5 bases at V and 0 bases at J, with 7 bases between the two ends. CDR1 is SQVTM and CDR2 is ANQGSEA in the germline V gene. The CDR3 spans 12 residues. In nucleotides, the CDR3 is TGCAGCGTTCGACAGCTGAACACTGAAGCTTTCTTT. This gives the protein CSVRQLNTEAFF.

V and J are TRBV9 and TRBJ2-1; TRBD2 aligns across 7 bases. Germline loops: CDR1 SGDLS, CDR2 YYNGEE. The CDR3 sequence is 14 residues long. With 4 bases clipped from V and 5 bases from J, the junction kept 6 bases outside the gene matches. The CDR3 DNA reads as TGTGCCAGCAGCCCCAGCGGGACCAACAATGAGCAGTTCTTC. This encodes CASSPSGTNNEQFF.

The chain uses TRBV7-9 and TRBJ2-5, with 7 bases fitting TRBD1. Looked up from germline, CDR1 is SEHNR and CDR2 is FQNEAQ (reference sequence). V shed 2 bases, J shed 3 bases, and the junction held 9 bases outside the gene matches. The CDR3 contains 16 residues. The CDR3 DNA sequence: TGTGCCAGCAGCTTATCGACAGGGAGTCTAGAAGAGACCCAGTACTTC. It encodes CASSLSTGSLEETQYF.

The chain is built from TRBV28 and TRBJ1-5, with 12 bases aligning to TRBD1. The CDR3 extends over 17 amino acids. CDR1 and CDR2 (germline): MDHEN, SYDVKM. With V trimmed by 3 bases and J by 7 bases, 10 bases remained unmatched. This chain's CDR3 is CASSLFQGQGARQPQHF. The CDR3 DNA reads TGTGCCAGCAGTTTGTTCCAGGGACAGGGGGCACGGCAGCCCCAGCATTTT.

The sample holds a few counts of this clone. The gene calls are TRBV9 and TRBJ2-5; TRBD1 matches 12 bases. This CDR3 region has 17 residues. The germline gives CDR1 SGDLS, CDR2 YYNGEE. V shed 0 bases and J 5 bases; nucleotides not matched to a gene: 8. The CDR3 DNA sequence: TGTGCCAGCAGCGTAGTAGGGGACAGGGGGCTGGGGGAGACCCAGTACTTC. Its protein product is CASSVVGDRGLGETQYF.

The rearrangement joins TRBV19 to TRBJ2-2; no clear D gene. Looked up from germline, CDR1 is LNHDA and CDR2 is SQIVND (reference sequence). This CDR3 comprises 12 residues. Trimming cost V 1 base and J 9 bases, with 6 bases left between them. CDR3 nucleotide sequence: TGTGCCAGTAGTATAGGTAGTCGGGAGCTGTTTTTT. Protein: CASSIGSRELFF. The full variable domain, with the rest looked up from reference TRBV19 and TRBJ2-2, is DGGITQSPKYLFRKEGQNVTLSCEQNLNHDAMYWYRQDPGQGLRLIYYSQIVNDFQKGDIAEGYSVSREKKESFPLTVTSAQKNPTAFYLCASSIGSRELFFGEGSRLTVL.

The gene calls are TRBV11-1 and TRBJ2-1, with D maybe TRBD2 (7 bases). The CDR3 has 17 amino acids. CDR1 and CDR2 from the germline V gene are SGHAT and FQDESV (reference sequence). Trimming took off 2 bases at V and 6 bases at J, with 20 bases between the two ends. In nucleotides, the CDR3 is TGTGCCAGCAGCTTATGGTCTCCCCGGGGGGCCCGCAATGAGCAGTTCTTC. This codes for CASSLWSPRGARNEQFF. Full variable domain (missing parts from reference TRBV11-1 and TRBJ2-1): EAEVAQSPRYKITEKSQAVAFWCDPISGHATLYWYRQILGQGPELLVQFQDESVVDDSQLPKDRFSAERLKGVDSTLKIQPAELGDSAMYLCASSLWSPRGARNEQFFGPGTRLTVL.

This clone was recorded once. The V gene is TRBV5-1, the J gene TRBJ2-1, with 11 bases fitting TRBD2. J gave up 8 bases and V 2 bases, and 27 bases lay outside the gene matches. This CDR3 is 22 amino acids long. Germline V gene data show CDR1 as SGHRS and CDR2 as YFSETQ. DNA for the CDR3: TGCGCCAGCAGCTTTCAGTCTAGCGGGAGGCCTCCATTTTACTCATTTTCCTATGAGCAGTTCTTC. Amino acid sequence: CASSFQSSGRPPFYSFSYEQFF.

In its sample, this clone was seen a few times. The chain has TRBV2 and TRBJ1-5, with 9 bases fitting TRBD1. CDR3 length: 16 amino acids. With 7 bases clipped from V and 3 bases from J, the junction kept 10 bases outside the gene matches. Germline V gene data show CDR1 as SNHLY and CDR2 as FYNNEI. This chain's CDR3 is CASKGAGQGINQPQHF. Written as DNA, the CDR3 is TGTGCCAGCAAGGGGGCGGGACAGGGAATCAATCAGCCCCAGCATTTT. Using reference TRBV2 and TRBJ1-5 for the parts outside the CDR3, the full variable domain is EPEVTQTPSHQVTQMGQEVILRCVPISNHLYFYWYRQILGQKVEFLVSFYNNEISEKSEIFDDQFSVERPDGSNFTLKIRSTKLEDSAMYFCASKGAGQGINQPQHFGDGTRLSIL.